One and the same sample provided the 15 T cell receptor beta chains below, sequenced in a study of blood T cell repertoires in COVID-19. TCRdb keeps only in-frame clones here, not all; method: immunoSEQ multiplex PCR. This table has roughly 400,000 clones, 85% to 90% appearing once. The specimen was PBMCs or T cells enriched from blood (not recorded which). The source of these receptors is a man under 40 who had recovered from COVID-19.

This clone has only one observation. V and J are TRBV28 and TRBJ1-2; 7 nucleotides line up with TRBD1. The CDR3 contains 14 residues. V was clipped by 4 bases and J by 4 bases; unmatched bases: 6. In germline, CDR1 is MDHEN, CDR2 SYDVKM. The CDR3 DNA is TGTGCCAGCAGTTCTCAGGGGGTTATCTATGGCTACACCTTC. This translates into CASSSQGVIYGYTF.

This chain joins TRBV29-1 and TRBJ2-5; 12 bases fit TRBD2. CDR1 and CDR2 from the germline V gene are SQVTM and ANQGSEA. The CDR3 has 15 residues. The V and J ends lost 6 bases and 4 bases, in that order; junction bases with no gene match: 9. CDR3 nucleotide sequence: TGCAGCGTAGAGCTAGCGGGAGGGCCTGGAGAGACCCAGTACTTC. Translated, it gives CSVELAGGPGETQYF.

This chain's CDR3 is CASSTDRGSAEQYF. The DNA for the CDR3 is TGCGCCAGCAGCACAGACAGGGGATCGGCCGAGCAGTACTTC. This chain links TRBV5-1 with TRBJ2-7; 8 bases agree with TRBD1. Germline-derived CDR1 and CDR2 are SGHRS and YFSETQ. CDR3 length equals 14 residues. The V and J ends lost 4 bases and 6 bases, in that order; junction bases with no gene match: 9. The full variable domain, completed using reference TRBV5-1 and TRBJ2-7, is KAGVTQTPRYLIKTRGQQVTLSCSPISGHRSVSWYQQTPGQGLQFLFEYFSETQRNKGNFPGRFSGRQFSNSRSEMNVSTLELGDSALYLCASSTDRGSAEQYFGPGTRLTVT.

In this sample, this clone turned up once. The CDR3 sequence: CASSLGQLNEKLFF. The CDR3 nucleotides read TGTGCCAGCAGTTTGGGACAGTTAAATGAAAAACTGTTTTTT. The chain uses TRBV27 and TRBJ1-4; 7 nucleotides align to TRBD1. The CDR3 totals 14 residues. Trimming took 3 bases from V and 5 from J; bases not matched to a gene: 3. Per the germline V gene, CDR1 is MNHEY and CDR2 is SMNVEV (reference sequence).

This clone was seen a single time. The V gene is TRBV5-1, the J gene TRBJ2-1, with no clear D. V dropped 5 bases and J dropped 8 bases, with 5 bases sitting between them. Germline-derived CDR1 and CDR2 are SGHRS and YFSETQ. The CDR3 extends over 10 amino acids. The CDR3 spells CASRIYEQFF. CDR3 nucleotides: TGCGCCAGCAGAATCTATGAGCAGTTCTTC.

This CDR3 is CASSLQGASYTF. CDR3 DNA sequence: TGTGCCAGCAGTTTGCAGGGGGCGAGCTACACCTTC. This chain uses TRBV12-3 or TRBV12-4 with TRBJ1-2, with 8 nucleotides matching TRBD1. J was trimmed by 9 bases and V by 3 bases; bases with no gene match: 3. The CDR3 has 12 amino acids.

This chain links TRBV3-1 (or the pseudogene TRBV3-2) with TRBJ2-7; 8 nucleotides align to TRBD2. J lost 3 bases, V lost 2 bases, and 9 bases had no gene match. This CDR3 spans 16 amino acids. The germline V gene encodes CDR1 LGHDT and CDR2 YNNKEL (reference sequence). This chain's CDR3 is CASSQRIIAGNYEQYF. In nucleotides, the CDR3 is TGTGCCAGCAGCCAACGGATTATAGCGGGAAACTACGAGCAGTACTTC.

The chain has TRBV27 and TRBJ2-3; a possible D gene is TRBD2 (5 bases). V shed 3 bases and J shed 6 bases, with 13 bases lying between them. CDR1 is MNHEY, CDR2 SMNVEV, per germline (reference sequence). The CDR3 consists of 14 residues. This chain's CDR3 is CASSFGVLADTQYF. CDR3 nucleotide sequence: TGTGCCAGCAGTTTTGGGGTATTAGCGGATACGCAGTATTTT.

V gene TRBV19 combines with J gene TRBJ1-2; TRBD1 is a possible D gene (6 bases). V lost 4 bases and J 8 bases, leaving 14 bases between the germline ends. CDR1 and CDR2 from the germline V gene are LNHDA and SQIVND (reference sequence). The CDR3 length is 13 residues. This CDR3 reads CASSTTGWSGYTF. The CDR3 coding sequence is TGTGCCAGTAGTACGACAGGCTGGTCGGGCTACACCTTC. Supplemented by reference TRBV19 and TRBJ1-2, the full variable domain reads DGGITQSPKYLFRKEGQNVTLSCEQNLNHDAMYWYRQDPGQGLRLIYYSQIVNDFQKGDIAEGYSVSREKKESFPLTVTSAQKNPTAFYLCASSTTGWSGYTFGSGTRLTVV.

This chain uses TRBV7-3 with TRBJ1-5, with D tentatively TRBD1 (5 bases). The germline gives CDR1 SGHTA, CDR2 FQGTGA. The CDR3 length is 16 residues. V shed 2 bases and J shed 3 bases, with 14 bases lying between them. Here the CDR3 reads CASSLPSDRNNQPQHF. The CDR3 nucleotides are TGTGCCAGCAGCTTACCTTCCGACAGAAACAATCAGCCCCAGCATTTT.

The chain joins TRBV4-1 to TRBJ1-5, with TRBD1 matching 7 bases. V lost 3 bases and J lost 6; bases outside the gene matches: 8. This CDR3 spans 15 amino acids. Germline V CDR1 and CDR2: MGHRA, YSYEKL. CDR3 nucleotides: TGCGCCAGCAGCCAGGGTGACAGGGCGGTTCAGCCCCAGCATTTT. Protein product: CASSQGDRAVQPQHF.

The gene calls are TRBV2 and TRBJ1-5; TRBD1 is a possible D gene (5 bases). Trimming took off 3 bases at V and 4 bases at J, with 13 bases between the two ends. The CDR3 covers 15 residues. Germline V gene data show CDR1 as SNHLY and CDR2 as FYNNEI. CDR3 coding DNA: TGTGCCAGCAGTGAGGGAGGGGCCACTAATCAGCCCCAGCATTTT. Amino acids: CASSEGGATNQPQHF.

The chain links TRBV4-1 to TRBJ1-6; no reliable D call. The CDR3 runs to 12 residues. The V end lost 2 bases, the J end lost 6 bases, and 2 bases lay between the germline ends. Per germline, CDR1 MGHRA and CDR2 YSYEKL. The CDR3 protein is CASSQLNSPLHF. CDR3 coding DNA: TGCGCCAGCAGCCAACTTAATTCACCCCTCCACTTT.

This chain's CDR3 is CASSSSSGNEQFF. The DNA of the CDR3 is TGTGCCAGCAGTTCCTCTAGTGGGAATGAGCAGTTCTTC. The rearrangement links TRBV27 to TRBJ2-1; D uncertain. The V and J ends lost 4 bases and 7 bases respectively, with 11 bases between them. The CDR3 runs to 13 residues. In germline, CDR1 is MNHEY, CDR2 SMNVEV (reference sequence).

This rearrangement joins TRBV2 to TRBJ1-2; the D gene is possibly TRBD1 (6 bases). The CDR3 sequence is 15 residues long. Germline V gives CDR1 SNHLY, CDR2 FYNNEI. Between the trimmed V and J ends, which lost 3 bases and 2 bases, there was a span of 13 bases. The DNA of the CDR3 is TGTGCCAGCAGTGAGTGGGCAGGGGAAAACTATGGCTACACCTTC. This encodes CASSEWAGENYGYTF.